These T cell receptor beta chains were read from a single sample in a study of cytomegalovirus exposure and HLA in healthy donors. The assay was immunoSEQ multiplex PCR, and TCRdb's table has in-frame clones only and misses some. Of about 130,000 clones listed, just under 90% are singletons. The sequenced sample was PBMCs. These receptors came from a woman under 40 in good health and CMV-seropositive. The CDR3 runs from the conserved cysteine through the conserved F or W. The order of the fields is clone size, J gene, D gene, V gene, CDR3 protein, CDR3 DNA. D genes are given only for firm matches. Only some rows state a clone size, as once, few, many or a class for expanded clones.

. TRBJ2-7 TRBD2 TRBV10-2 CASSESLAGPSYEQYF TGCGCCAGCAGCGAATCACTAGCGGGTCCCTCCTACGAGCAGTACTTC
. TRBJ2-3 TRBD2 TRBV5-6 CASSLGPGPRGADTQYF TGTGCCAGCAGCTTGGGGCCGGGACCTCGGGGGGCAGATACGCAGTATTTT
. TRBJ2-1 TRBD2 TRBV29-1 CSVGRTSGYNEQFF TGCAGCGTTGGAAGGACTAGCGGATACAATGAGCAGTTCTTC
few TRBJ2-7 . TRBV7-2 CASSLVTGPYEQYF TGTGCCAGCAGCTTAGTGACAGGACCCTACGAGCAGTACTTC
. TRBJ2-5 TRBD1 TRBV5-6 CASSWTGQETQYF TGTGCCAGCAGCTGGACAGGGCAGGAGACCCAGTACTTC
. TRBJ2-3 TRBD2 TRBV5-1 CASSFLAGGYTDTQYF TGCGCCAGCAGCTTTCTAGCGGGGGGATACACAGATACGCAGTATTTT
few TRBJ2-2 TRBD1 TRBV28 CASSDRAGELFF TGTGCCAGCAGTGACAGGGCCGGGGAGCTGTTTTTT
. TRBJ2-1 . TRBV15 CATSRDHQVRNEQFF TGTGCCACCAGCAGAGATCACCAGGTACGCAATGAGCAGTTCTTC
. TRBJ2-1 . TRBV7-2 CASSLGENEQFF TGTGCCAGCAGCTTAGGGGAGAATGAGCAGTTCTTC
. TRBJ2-7 . TRBV6-1 CASSEVPGSYEQYF TGTGCCAGCAGTGAAGTTCCGGGGAGCTACGAGCAGTACTTC
. TRBJ2-1 . TRBV5-1 CASSSGLGDNEQFF TGCGCCAGCAGCTCGGGACTTGGGGACAATGAGCAGTTCTTC
. TRBJ1-1 . TRBV27 CASSLSGGNTEAFF TGTGCCAGCAGTTTATCAGGCGGTAACACTGAAGCTTTCTTT
. TRBJ2-3 TRBD2 TRBV4-2 CASSQEGTSADTQYF TGTGCCAGCAGCCAAGAAGGGACTAGTGCAGATACGCAGTATTTT
. TRBJ2-7 TRBD1 TRBV28 CASRMTGAYEQYF TGTGCCAGCAGGATGACAGGGGCCTACGAGCAGTACTTC
. TRBJ2-7 TRBD2 TRBV5-1 CASAIDQKRGTSEQYF TGCGCCAGCGCCATCGACCAGAAGCGGGGGACCTCGGAGCAGTACTTC
. TRBJ2-1 TRBD2 TRBV19 CASSRATSGWGNEQFF TGTGCCAGTAGTAGGGCTACTAGCGGGTGGGGGAATGAGCAGTTCTTC
. TRBJ1-2 . TRBV15 CATSTGDWNYGYTF TGTGCCACCAGCACCGGGGACTGGAACTATGGCTACACCTTC
. TRBJ1-2 TRBD1 TRBV4-1 CASSPQGQQNYGYTF TGCGCCAGCAGCCCCCAGGGACAGCAGAACTATGGCTACACCTTC
. TRBJ2-1 TRBD2 TRBV5-1 CASSLVASGGTEQFF TGCGCCAGCAGCTTGGTAGCTAGCGGGGGGACTGAGCAGTTCTTC
once TRBJ2-1 TRBD2 TRBV11-2 CASSLGLAGGSWNEQFF TGTGCCAGCAGCTTAGGACTAGCGGGGGGCTCTTGGAATGAGCAGTTCTTC
. TRBJ2-1 . TRBV19 CASSFTLRVNEQFF TGTGCCAGTAGTTTCACTCTCAGGGTCAATGAGCAGTTCTTC
. TRBJ2-1 TRBD2 TRBV6-1 CASRETSGGINEQFF TGTGCCAGCAGGGAGACTAGCGGAGGGATCAATGAGCAGTTCTTC
. TRBJ2-1 TRBD1 TRBV5-1 CASRRMGTEENEQFF TGCGCCAGCAGACGGATGGGGACAGAAGAAAATGAGCAGTTCTTC
. TRBJ2-3 TRBD1 TRBV2 CASSFRDRGLRVTDTQYF TGTGCCAGCAGTTTCCGGGACAGGGGGCTCAGGGTCACAGATACGCAGTATTTT
. TRBJ2-7 TRBD2 TRBV7-8 CASSLAGGGLDEQYF TGTGCCAGCAGCTTAGCCGGCGGGGGGCTCGACGAGCAGTACTTC
. TRBJ2-7 TRBD2 TRBV5-1 CASSLGAGDEQYF TGCGCCAGCAGCTTGGGGGCGGGAGACGAGCAGTACTTC
. TRBJ2-7 . TRBV6-5 CASSYGLRSSYEQYF TGTGCCAGCAGTTACGGTCTAAGGAGCTCCTACGAGCAGTACTTC
. TRBJ1-2 . TRBV6-1 CASSEALPGGYGGYGYTF TGTGCCAGCAGTGAAGCGCTCCCGGGGGGCTATGGGGGCTATGGCTACACCTTC
. TRBJ1-5 . TRBV6-7 CASSYSDRRSTYQPQHF TGTGCCAGCAGTTACTCTGATCGGCGGTCCACTTATCAGCCCCAGCATTTT
. TRBJ2-5 TRBD2 TRBV7-9 CASSLALAGLEGTQYF TGTGCCAGCAGCTTAGCTCTAGCGGGCCTGGAGGGGACCCAGTACTTC
. TRBJ1-6 . TRBV12-2 CASREGAGSPLHF TGTGCAAGTCGCGAGGGGGCTGGTTCACCCCTCCACTTT
. TRBJ2-2 TRBD2 TRBV4-2 CASSHYLAGLAVSGYTGELFF TGTGCCAGCAGCCACTACCTGGCAGGGCTAGCGGTTTCTGGATATACCGGGGAGCTGTTTTTT
once TRBJ2-1 TRBD2 TRBV6-5 CASSYSRGTYNEQFF TGTGCCAGCAGTTACTCGCGGGGGACCTACAATGAGCAGTTCTTC
. TRBJ2-1 . TRBV12-2 CASRRTLRGTSGRIEQFF TGTGCAAGTCGCCGAACACTCAGGGGGACTAGCGGGAGGATTGAGCAGTTCTTC
. TRBJ2-5 . TRBV7-8 CASSLAGGSETQYF TGTGCCAGCAGCTTAGCTGGAGGGTCAGAGACCCAGTACTTC
. TRBJ1-6 . TRBV19 CASSPELQGGNSPLHF TGTGCCAGTAGTCCTGAGCTACAGGGAGGGAATTCACCCCTCCACTTT
. TRBJ2-7 . TRBV6-5 CASRRYRVLTYEQYF TGTGCCAGCAGACGCTACAGGGTTTTGACCTACGAGCAGTACTTC
. TRBJ2-7 TRBD1 TRBV7-9 CASSFRDRVYEQYF TGTGCCAGCAGCTTCCGGGACAGGGTCTACGAGCAGTACTTC
. TRBJ2-3 . TRBV6-5 CASRLRTVSTDTQYF TGTGCCAGCAGACTCCGGACAGTTAGCACAGATACGCAGTATTTT
. TRBJ2-5 TRBD1 TRBV2 CASKGTVKETQYF TGTGCCAGCAAAGGGACAGTGAAAGAGACCCAGTACTTC
. TRBJ2-5 TRBD1 TRBV6-1 CASRVGTGVAETQYF TGTGCCAGCCGCGTAGGGACAGGGGTCGCAGAGACCCAGTACTTC
few TRBJ1-5 TRBD1 TRBV6-5 CATRTGNSNQPQHF TGTGCCACCAGGACAGGGAATAGCAATCAGCCCCAGCATTTT
. TRBJ2-5 TRBD2 TRBV14 CASSHLPVGLVRETQYF TGTGCCAGCAGCCATCTCCCCGTCGGACTAGTTCGAGAGACCCAGTACTTC
. TRBJ2-1 . TRBV10-3 CAISRGTDYNEQFF TGTGCCATCAGTCGGGGGACTGACTACAATGAGCAGTTCTTC
once TRBJ1-2 . TRBV6-6 CASSNRRTNYGYTF TGTGCCAGCAGTAACCGGAGGACTAACTATGGCTACACCTTC
. TRBJ2-1 TRBD2 TRBV6-6 CASSHRTSRLNEQFF TGTGCCAGCAGCCACCGGACTAGTAGGCTCAATGAGCAGTTCTTC
. TRBJ2-1 . TRBV18 CASSPNPPVSGSNYIGEQFF TGTGCCAGCTCACCAAACCCCCCGGTTTCGGGGTCTAATTACATTGGTGAGCAGTTCTTC
. TRBJ2-2 TRBD2 TRBV4-1 CASSRLAGGFDTGELFF TGCGCCAGCAGCCGACTAGCGGGGGGGTTCGACACCGGGGAGCTGTTTTTT
. TRBJ2-2 TRBD2 TRBV7-2 CASSLRQLRGSLYTGELFF TGTGCCAGCAGCTTAAGGCAATTGCGGGGGTCCCTTTACACCGGGGAGCTGTTTTTT
. TRBJ2-3 TRBD1 TRBV29-1 CSAEDRRGADTQYF TGCAGCGCCGAGGACAGGCGCGGCGCAGATACGCAGTATTTT
. TRBJ2-1 . TRBV7-9 CASSLLGAASSYNEQFF TGTGCCAGCAGCCTTTTGGGGGCTGCGAGCTCCTACAATGAGCAGTTCTTC
few TRBJ2-4 . TRBV2 CASSQSAKNIQYF TGTGCCAGCAGCCAAAGCGCCAAAAACATTCAGTACTTC
. TRBJ2-1 . TRBV29-1 CSVEGLQRGPYNEQFF TGCAGCGTTGAAGGACTTCAAAGGGGCCCGTACAATGAGCAGTTCTTC